This entry lists 20 T cell receptor beta chains sequenced from one sample in a study of blood T cell repertoires in COVID-19. The assay was immunoSEQ multiplex PCR, and TCRdb's table has in-frame clones only and misses some. The data hold some 150,000 clones, with nearly 80% observed a single time. Input material: peripheral blood. The origin of the receptors is an elderly man with acute or convalescent COVID-19.

This clone was detected only a few times. The chain carries TRBV9 and TRBJ1-2, with 8 bases identical to TRBD1. Germline-derived CDR1 and CDR2 are SGDLS and YYNGEE. This CDR3 spans 16 amino acids. Germline trimming cut 4 bases from V and 5 bases from J; bases unmatched to any gene: 13. DNA for the CDR3: TGTGCCAGCAGCCCATCATCCGGACAGGGAAATTATGGCTACACCTTC. Its translation: CASSPSSGQGNYGYTF.

The gene calls are TRBV18 and TRBJ2-3; TRBD1 matches at 9 bases. Germline V lookup: CDR1 KGHSH, CDR2 LQKENI. The junction had 6 bases not matched to a gene; V was cut back by 2 bases and J by 3 bases. The CDR3 sequence is 16 residues long. CDR3 sequence (DNA): TGTGCCAGCTCACCAAACAGGGGGCGTGAAACAGATACGCAGTATTTT. This sequence encodes CASSPNRGRETDTQYF.

The chain recombines TRBV3-1 (or the pseudogene TRBV3-2) with TRBJ1-4; D is unclear. CDR1 LGHDT and CDR2 YNNKEL come from the germline V gene (reference sequence). The CDR3 is 13 residues long. Trimming removed 4 bases from V and 8 bases from J, with 11 bases in between. The CDR3 DNA is TGTGCCAGCAGCCTCGGTTTCGGGGAAAAACTGTTTTTT. This codes for CASSLGFGEKLFF.

This clone was counted only a few times. The chain is built from TRBV24-1 and TRBJ1-2, with D possibly matching TRBD1 (6 bases). V lost 9 bases, J lost 8 bases, and 15 bases lay in between. The CDR3 has 12 amino acids. Germline V gene lookup returns CDR1 KGHDR and CDR2 SFDVKD. The CDR3 is CATFEGVAGYTF. DNA for the CDR3: TGTGCCACCTTCGAGGGGGTCGCAGGCTACACCTTC.

This clone came up a few times. The gene calls are TRBV20-1 and TRBJ2-3, with TRBD2 matching 12 bases. CDR3 length: 18 amino acids. V shed 3 bases and J 3 bases; nucleotides not matched to a gene: 13. Germline V gives CDR1 DFQATT, CDR2 SNEGSKA (reference sequence). CDR3 amino acids: CSASRLAGGRGETDTQYF. As DNA, the CDR3 is TGCAGTGCTAGTCGGCTAGCGGGGGGGCGAGGTGAAACAGATACGCAGTATTTT.

The chain employs TRBV2 and TRBJ2-5; TRBD2 is a possible D gene (5 bases). V lost 3 bases and J lost 7, with 12 bases in between. Germline CDR1 SNHLY, CDR2 FYNNEI. The CDR3 spans 13 residues. CDR3 bases: TGTGCCAGCAGTGATGTCCTCGCGGGGACCCAGTACTTC. Its translation: CASSDVLAGTQYF.

The chain employs TRBV6-6 and TRBJ2-3; D not certain. The ends were cut back, 0 bases at V and 4 bases at J, with 8 bases in the middle. The CDR3 spans 14 residues. Germline V CDR1 and CDR2: MNHNY, SVGAGI (reference sequence). In DNA form, the CDR3 reads TGTGCCAGCAGTTACTCGAACAGTCCAGATACGCAGTATTTT. This translates into CASSYSNSPDTQYF.

This sequence joins TRBV7-2 and TRBJ2-2; 10 nucleotides match TRBD1. Germline V gene lookup returns CDR1 SGHTA and CDR2 FQGNSA. J was trimmed by 4 bases and V by 11 bases; bases with no gene match: 7. This CDR3 is built from 14 residues. The CDR3 bases are TGTGCCGGAAGACAGGGGGCGAGCACCGGGGAGCTGTTTTTT. It is translated as CAGRQGASTGELFF.

The sample holds a few counts of this clone. The rearrangement uses TRBV18 and TRBJ1-2; D not resolved. The CDR3 length is 13 residues. Germline V gives CDR1 KGHSH, CDR2 LQKENI. Trimming shortened V by 3 bases and J by 8 bases, and 13 bases separated the two germline ends. Here the CDR3 reads CASSPERSGGYTF. In DNA form, the CDR3 reads TGTGCCAGCTCACCGGAGCGGAGTGGAGGCTACACCTTC.

This CDR3 reads CASSETRAPGHQSYEQYF. CDR3 coding DNA: TGTGCCAGCAGCGAAACCCGCGCTCCGGGACACCAGTCCTACGAGCAGTACTTC. The chain couples TRBV5-5 to TRBJ2-7; D may be TRBD1 (6 bases). The CDR3 is 18 amino acids. Germline loops: CDR1 SGHKS, CDR2 YYEKEE (reference sequence). V lost 4 bases and J lost 1, with 24 bases in between.

The chain employs TRBV6-5 and TRBJ1-2, with 7 bases fitting TRBD1. Germline V gene lookup returns CDR1 MNHEY and CDR2 SVGAGI. V lost 4 bases and J lost 2; bases outside the gene matches: 4. The CDR3 has 14 amino acids. CDR3 region: CASSSWGQNYGYTF. CDR3 DNA: TGTGCCAGCAGTTCATGGGGACAGAACTATGGCTACACCTTC.

The V gene is TRBV7-2, the J gene TRBJ2-5; TRBD2 matches at 11 bases. V shed 1 base, J shed 2 bases, and the junction held 3 bases outside the gene matches. The CDR3 totals 16 residues. CDR1 is SGHTA, CDR2 FQGNSA, per germline. The CDR3 reads CASSLVASGGQETQYF. The DNA of the CDR3 is TGTGCCAGCAGCTTAGTCGCTAGCGGGGGGCAAGAGACCCAGTACTTC.

V usage is TRBV7-2 and J usage is TRBJ2-7, with TRBD1 matching over 7 bases. Per the germline V gene, CDR1 is SGHTA and CDR2 is FQGNSA. V was clipped by 5 bases and J by 7 bases; unmatched bases: 11. CDR3 length: 14 residues. CDR3 sequence (DNA): TGTGCCAGCAGCCCCCGGACAGGTGTCGAAGAGCAGTACTTC. It is translated as CASSPRTGVEEQYF.

This rearrangement joins TRBV4-3 to TRBJ2-3; 11 nucleotides line up with TRBD2. V lost 1 base to trimming and J lost 6 bases; unmatched junction nucleotides: 12. This CDR3 region has 18 residues. Per the germline V gene, CDR1 is LGHNA and CDR2 is YSLEER. CDR3 amino acids: CASSQVGASGGFRDTQYF. CDR3 DNA sequence: TGCGCCAGCAGCCAAGTAGGCGCTAGCGGGGGGTTTAGGGATACGCAGTATTTT.

The table lists this clone with a few counts. This rearrangement joins TRBV12-3 or TRBV12-4 to TRBJ1-2, with 8 positions matching TRBD1. The CDR3 extends over 13 amino acids. With V trimmed by 5 bases and J by 7 bases, 6 bases remained unmatched. CDR3 sequence (DNA): TGTGCCAGCAGTCCTACAGGGGGTGGTGGCTACACCTTC. Amino acid sequence: CASSPTGGGGYTF.

V usage is TRBV6-5 and J usage is TRBJ1-2, with D possibly being TRBD1 (5 bases). The V gene lost 2 bases and the J gene lost 0 bases, with 10 bases spanning the gap. This CDR3 comprises 15 residues. In germline, CDR1 is MNHEY, CDR2 SVGAGI. The CDR3 loop is CASSYGGTANYGYTF. CDR3 bases: TGTGCCAGCAGTTACGGAGGGACGGCTAACTATGGCTACACCTTC.

V gene TRBV6-5 combines with J gene TRBJ2-7; possibly TRBD1 for D (5 bases). CDR1 is MNHEY, CDR2 SVGAGI, per germline. This CDR3 contains 14 residues. V was clipped by 0 bases and J by 6 bases, with 12 bases between them. CDR3 sequence (DNA): TGTGCCAGCAGTTACTCGGATGCCACAGGCGAGCAGTACTTC. Translation: CASSYSDATGEQYF.

V and J are TRBV30 and TRBJ1-5; unclear D gene. The CDR3 runs to 13 residues. Trimming left V 4 bases short and J 0 bases short, with 7 bases between. Germline CDR1 and CDR2: GTSNPN and SVGIG (reference sequence). The CDR3, as DNA: TGTGCCTGGAATCTAGATAGCAATCAGCCCCAGCATTTT. Amino acid sequence: CAWNLDSNQPQHF.

The chain employs TRBV11-2 and TRBJ2-1; 7 positions agree with TRBD1. Per the germline V gene, CDR1 is SGHAT and CDR2 is FQNNGV. This CDR3 has 14 residues. V was pared by 5 bases and J by 8 bases, with 9 bases of the junction left unmatched. In DNA form, the CDR3 reads TGTGCCAGCAGCCAGCGACAGGGTTCGGATGAGCAGTTCTTC. This encodes CASSQRQGSDEQFF.

The V and J genes are TRBV7-9 and TRBJ2-1; D uncertain. Germline CDR1 is SEHNR and CDR2 is FQNEAQ (reference sequence). The CDR3 sequence is 13 residues long. The V end was cut by 1 base, the J end by 4 bases, with 5 bases between. The DNA of the CDR3 is TGTGCCAGCAGCTTAGGCGAATACAATGAGCAGTTCTTC. It is translated as CASSLGEYNEQFF.